This TCR beta chain was sequenced in a study of T cell repertoires in cytomegalovirus infection. Remarks on this clonotype: Its antigen is undetermined.

The V end lost 4 bases, the J end lost 4 bases, and 10 bases lay between the germline ends. The CDR3 sequence is 13 residues long. Germline loops: CDR1 MNHNY, CDR2 SVGAGI (reference sequence). Each CDR3 protein is one row after TCRdb ran MiXCR on the reads. The repertoire includes some 940,000 distinct CDR3 sequences, roughly a third of them detected once, and 13% sits in the top ten. The sample here was cultured CD8+ T cells from PBMCs, taken from culture after CMV antigen stimulation. The chain has TRBV6-6 and TRBJ2-5, with D perhaps matching TRBD1 (6 bases). The receptor comes from a human donor in good health (CMV status not recorded). Some clones in this sample may be carry-over from other donors' samples. The CDR3 reads CASSFWGLETQYF. CDR3 DNA sequence: TGTGCCAGCAGTTTTTGGGGGCTAGAGACCCAGTACTTC.